This is a list of T cell receptor beta chains from one sample in a study of T cell changes during pregnancy in multiple sclerosis. Sequenced by immunoSEQ multiplex PCR; TCRdb stores in-frame clones only, minus some. The sample consists of tens of thousands of clones, around nine tenths of them appearing once. The sample was peripheral blood, taken after pregnancy. These receptor sequences come from a female donor in good health, enrolled as a control in a pregnancy study. The CDR3 runs from the conserved cysteine through the conserved F or W. A D gene is named only where the DNA matches it firmly. A row's size may be missing; if present it is once, few, many or a size class.

j_call cdr3_length d_call v_call clone_size cdr3_aa cdr3_nt
TRBJ1-5 16 - TRBV4-2 - CASSQDEGSGDQPQHF TGTGCCAGCAGCCAAGATGAAGGGTCAGGGGATCAGCCCCAGCATTTT
TRBJ1-5 15 TRBD1 TRBV6-6 - CASSLDRGSNQPQHF TGTGCCAGCAGCCTGGACAGGGGTAGCAATCAGCCCCAGCATTTT
TRBJ2-3 14 - TRBV5-4 - CASSPRGGIDTQYF TGTGCCAGCAGCCCGAGGGGGGGCATTGATACGCAGTATTTT
TRBJ2-2 16 - TRBV30 - CAWSVDSTKNTGELFF TGTGCCTGGAGTGTGGACTCTACAAAGAACACCGGGGAGCTGTTTTTT
TRBJ1-5 15 - TRBV5-1 - CASSLEGTSNQPQHF TGCGCCAGCAGCTTGGAGGGGACAAGCAATCAGCCCCAGCATTTT
TRBJ1-5 14 - TRBV6-1 - CASRARDIGQPQHF TGTGCCAGCAGGGCCCGGGACATAGGACAGCCCCAGCATTTT
TRBJ1-5 15 TRBD1 TRBV5-6 - CASSLGQFSNQPQHF TGTGCCAGCAGCCTGGGACAGTTTAGCAATCAGCCCCAGCATTTT
TRBJ2-5 14 - TRBV27 - CASRVWGDQETQYF TGTGCCAGCAGGGTCTGGGGGGACCAAGAGACCCAGTACTTC
TRBJ2-7 13 TRBD1 TRBV5-1 - CASSSGDRGEQYF TGCGCCAGCAGCTCCGGGGACAGGGGCGAGCAGTACTTC
TRBJ1-6 12 - TRBV6-1 few CASDRLASPLHF TGTGCCAGCGACAGATTAGCTTCACCCCTCCACTTT
TRBJ2-7 15 TRBD1 TRBV28 - CASRGSGTVTYEQYF TGTGCCAGCAGAGGATCAGGGACAGTAACCTACGAGCAGTACTTC
TRBJ2-2 16 TRBD2 TRBV9 - CASSGLAGVVDGELFF TGTGCCAGCAGCGGACTAGCGGGAGTTGTGGACGGGGAGCTGTTTTTT
TRBJ2-1 15 TRBD1 TRBV15 - CATSRQRDRVSEQFF TGTGCCACCAGCAGGCAACGGGACAGGGTCAGTGAGCAGTTCTTC
TRBJ1-5 18 TRBD1 TRBV7-8 - CASSSGTGGTYSNQPQHF TGTGCCAGCAGCTCAGGGACAGGGGGGACCTATAGCAATCAGCCCCAGCATTTT
TRBJ1-2 13 - TRBV5-6 - CASSLPGNYGYTF TGTGCCAGCAGCTTGCCAGGAAACTATGGCTACACCTTC
TRBJ2-7 14 - TRBV4-3 - CASSQDTNSYEQYF TGCGCCAGCAGCCAAGATACTAACTCCTACGAGCAGTACTTC
TRBJ2-1 11 - TRBV14 - CASSQEAEQFF TGTGCCAGCAGCCAAGAGGCCGAGCAGTTCTTC
TRBJ2-2 14 - TRBV5-1 - CASSPQGGTGELFF TGCGCCAGCAGCCCACAAGGGGGCACCGGGGAGCTGTTTTTT
TRBJ2-3 14 TRBD2 TRBV7-3 once CASSSTSGSFTQYF TGTGCCAGCAGCTCGACTAGCGGGAGTTTCACGCAGTATTTT
TRBJ2-3 17 TRBD1 TRBV6-1 - CASSERTRGSYTDTQYF TGTGCCAGCAGTGAACGTACCAGGGGGTCGTACACAGATACGCAGTATTTT
TRBJ2-7 14 - TRBV10-1 once CASSGDGSSYEQYF TGCGCCAGCAGTGGGGACGGGAGCTCCTACGAGCAGTACTTC
TRBJ2-7 13 TRBD2 TRBV27 - CASSNSGSYEQYF TGTGCCAGCAGTAATAGCGGGTCGTACGAGCAGTACTTC
TRBJ1-2 13 - TRBV2 - CASSNQGNYGYTF TGTGCCAGCAGTAATCAGGGAAACTATGGCTACACCTTC
TRBJ2-1 16 - TRBV29-1 - CSVGLWRQRSYNEQFF TGCAGCGTTGGCCTATGGCGGCAACGCTCCTACAATGAGCAGTTCTTC
TRBJ1-5 16 - TRBV28 - CASSSTKRGGNQPQHF TGTGCCAGCAGCTCCACCAAAAGGGGAGGAAATCAGCCCCAGCATTTT
TRBJ2-1 14 - TRBV19 - CASSIDSVVDEQFF TGTGCCAGTAGTATAGATTCCGTAGTGGATGAGCAGTTCTTC
TRBJ2-3 15 TRBD2 TRBV6-5 - CASSPLAGGTDTQYF TGTGCCAGCAGCCCGCTAGCGGGGGGCACAGATACGCAGTATTTT